Sequencing of this TCR beta chain was carried out in a study of shared clonotypes between healthy human individuals. About the research overall: Per donor, CD8 memory used one plate, CD8 naive used two, CD4 memory used three and CD4 naive used three.

Broader study findings: Generally, naive subsets (rather than memory subsets) showed larger estimated richness.

The CDR3 runs 14 residues. Trimming removed 10 bases at V and 0 bases at J, with 15 bases between. The germline CDR1 and CDR2 sequences are ENHRY and SYGVKD. Details on this clone: The target antigen is unknown.

Methods used by the authors: Junction-only sequences without quality scores were provided by ImmunoSEQ, so filtering was different. The method was immunoSEQ multiplex PCR; TCRdb's version includes in-frame clones alone and lacks a portion of them. The V and J calls and clone size come from that table; D and trimming were worked out from the DNA. The sample holds 550,000 to 800,000 clones, around 72% seen once. Within Nashville, Tennessee resided all donors, each a Caucasian adult. The TCR sequence derives from a woman in her 30s in good health. Material for sequencing was memory CD4+ T cells sorted from blood. This sample's subset: CD45RA-negative fraction. The V call is TRBV10-3, the J call TRBJ2-5; no reliable D call. CDR3 in amino acids: CATRTGRDQETQYF. The CDR3, as DNA: TGTGCCACCCGGACGGGTCGGGACCAAGAGACCCAGTACTTC.